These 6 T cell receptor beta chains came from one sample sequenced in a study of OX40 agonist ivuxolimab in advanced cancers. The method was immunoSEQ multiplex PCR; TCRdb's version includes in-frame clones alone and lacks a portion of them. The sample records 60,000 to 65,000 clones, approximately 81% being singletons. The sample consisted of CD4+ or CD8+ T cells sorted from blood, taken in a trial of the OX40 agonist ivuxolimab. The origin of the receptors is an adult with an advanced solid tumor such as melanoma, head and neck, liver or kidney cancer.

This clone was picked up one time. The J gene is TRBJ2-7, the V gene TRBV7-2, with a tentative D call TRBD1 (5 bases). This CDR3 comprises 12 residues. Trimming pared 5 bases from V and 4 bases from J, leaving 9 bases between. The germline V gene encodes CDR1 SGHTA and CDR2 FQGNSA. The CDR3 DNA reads TGTGCCAGCAGCAACCCAGGGTACGAGCAGTACTTC. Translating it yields CASSNPGYEQYF.

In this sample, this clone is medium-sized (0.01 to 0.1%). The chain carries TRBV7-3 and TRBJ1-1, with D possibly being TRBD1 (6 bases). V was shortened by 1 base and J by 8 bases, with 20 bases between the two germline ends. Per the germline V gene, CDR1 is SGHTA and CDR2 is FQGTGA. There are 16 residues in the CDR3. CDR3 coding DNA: TGTGCCAGCAGCTTAATGTGGGTCAGGGGAGTATCCGAAGCTTTCTTT. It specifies CASSLMWVRGVSEAFF. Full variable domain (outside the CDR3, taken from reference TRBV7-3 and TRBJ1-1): GAGVSQTPSNKVTEKGKYVELRCDPISGHTALYWYRQSLGQGPEFLIYFQGTGAADDSGLPNDRFFAVRPEGSVSTLKIQRTERGDSAVYLCASSLMWVRGVSEAFFGQGTRLTVV.

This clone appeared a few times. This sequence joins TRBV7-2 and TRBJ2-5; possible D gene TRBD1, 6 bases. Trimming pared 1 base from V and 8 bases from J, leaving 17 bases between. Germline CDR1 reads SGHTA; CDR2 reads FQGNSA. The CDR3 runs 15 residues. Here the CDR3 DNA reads TGTGCCAGCAGCTTAGGTCAGGGGAGTAAGAGAACCCAGTACTTC. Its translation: CASSLGQGSKRTQYF. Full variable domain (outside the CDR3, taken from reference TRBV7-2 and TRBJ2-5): GAGVSQSPSNKVTEKGKDVELRCDPISGHTALYWYRQSLGQGLEFLIYFQGNSAPDKSGLPSDRFSAERTGGSVSTLTIQRTQQEDSAVYLCASSLGQGSKRTQYFGPGTRLLVL.

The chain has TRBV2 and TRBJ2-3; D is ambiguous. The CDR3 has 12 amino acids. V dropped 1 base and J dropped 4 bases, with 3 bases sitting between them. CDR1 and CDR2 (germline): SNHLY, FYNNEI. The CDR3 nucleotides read TGTGCCAGCAGTGAAGGCTCAGATACGCAGTATTTT. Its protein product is CASSEGSDTQYF.

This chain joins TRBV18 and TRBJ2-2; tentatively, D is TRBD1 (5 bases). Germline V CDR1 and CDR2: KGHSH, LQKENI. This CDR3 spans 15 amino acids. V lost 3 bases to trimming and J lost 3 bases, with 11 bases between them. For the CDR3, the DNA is TGTGCCAGCTCACCCATACAGGAATACACCGGGGAGCTGTTTTTT. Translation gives CASSPIQEYTGELFF.

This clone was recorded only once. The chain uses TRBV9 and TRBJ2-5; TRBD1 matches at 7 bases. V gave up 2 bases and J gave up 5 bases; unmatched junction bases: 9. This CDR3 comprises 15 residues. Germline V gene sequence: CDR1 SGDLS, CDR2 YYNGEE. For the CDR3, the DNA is TGTGCCAGCAGCGTGAGGCAGGGGGTAGGGGAGACCCAGTACTTC. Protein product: CASSVRQGVGETQYF.